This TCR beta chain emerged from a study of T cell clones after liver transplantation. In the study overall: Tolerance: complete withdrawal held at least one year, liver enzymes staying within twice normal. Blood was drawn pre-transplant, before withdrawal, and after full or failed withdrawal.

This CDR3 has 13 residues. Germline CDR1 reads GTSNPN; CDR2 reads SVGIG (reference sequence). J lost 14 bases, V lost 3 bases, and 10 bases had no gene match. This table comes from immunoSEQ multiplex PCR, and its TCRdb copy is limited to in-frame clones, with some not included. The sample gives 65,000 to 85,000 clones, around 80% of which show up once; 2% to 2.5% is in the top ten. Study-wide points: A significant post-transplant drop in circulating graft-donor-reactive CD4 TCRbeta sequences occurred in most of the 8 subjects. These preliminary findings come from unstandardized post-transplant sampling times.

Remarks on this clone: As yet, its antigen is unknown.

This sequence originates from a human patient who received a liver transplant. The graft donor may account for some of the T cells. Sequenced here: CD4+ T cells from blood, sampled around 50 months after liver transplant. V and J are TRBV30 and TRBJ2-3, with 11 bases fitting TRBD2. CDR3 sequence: CAWRLAGDPLGYF. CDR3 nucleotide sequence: TGTGCCTGGAGACTAGCGGGAGACCCCCTGGGGTATTTT. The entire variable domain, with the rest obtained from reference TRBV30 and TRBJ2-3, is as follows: SQTIHQWPATLVQPVGSPLSLECTVEGTSNPNLYWYRQAAGRGLQLLFYSVGIGQISSEVPQNLSASRPQDRQFILSSKKLLLSDSGFYLCAWRLAGDPLGYFGPGTRLTVL.